These 28 T cell receptor beta chains share one sample of origin, sequenced in a study of blood T cell repertoires in COVID-19. Libraries were prepared by immunoSEQ multiplex PCR; TCRdb keeps only in-frame clonotypes and omits some of them. The table lists a few hundred thousand clones, 75% to 90% of them singletons. The sample taken for sequencing was peripheral blood. The receptor set was obtained from a woman aged 18-29 years with acute or convalescent COVID-19.

The chain uses TRBV2 and TRBJ1-4, with 7 bases aligning to TRBD1. With 4 bases clipped from V and 2 bases from J, the junction kept 4 bases outside the gene matches. The CDR3 length is 15 residues. Germline loops: CDR1 SNHLY, CDR2 FYNNEI. The DNA for the CDR3 is TGTGCCAGCAGTGCCCTACAGGGGACTAATGAAAAACTGTTTTTT. It is translated as CASSALQGTNEKLFF.

J is TRBJ1-1 and V is TRBV7-2; D may be TRBD1 (6 bases). CDR3 length: 14 amino acids. The germline gives CDR1 SGHTA, CDR2 FQGNSA. The V and J ends lost 4 bases and 3 bases respectively, with 12 bases between them. The CDR3 spells CASSWRGGDTEAFF. The CDR3 nucleotides are TGTGCCAGCAGCTGGAGGGGGGGGGACACTGAAGCTTTCTTT.

The chain employs TRBV10-3 and TRBJ2-3; 7 bases are shared with TRBD2. The J segment lost 2 bases and the V segment lost 4 bases, leaving 9 bases of the junction unmatched. Per germline, CDR1 ENHRY and CDR2 SYGVKD. The CDR3 is 16 amino acids. CDR3 DNA: TGTGCCATCAGTGGGCCAGCTAGCGGAATCACAGATACGCAGTATTTT. As protein: CAISGPASGITDTQYF.

The rearrangement joins TRBV7-2 to TRBJ2-2, with TRBD2 identical over 16 bases. Germline CDR1 reads SGHTA; CDR2 reads FQGNSA. The CDR3 contains 18 residues. V shed 5 bases, J shed 5 bases, and the junction held 8 bases outside the gene matches. As DNA, the CDR3 is TGTGCCAGCAGCCCGGAGTTGGGACTAGCGGGGGGGACCGGGGAGCTGTTTTTT. Translating it yields CASSPELGLAGGTGELFF.

J is TRBJ2-5 and V is TRBV7-2; 10 nucleotides match TRBD2. Germline assignment: CDR1 SGHTA and CDR2 FQGNSA. CDR3 length: 16 residues. V shed 3 bases and J 5 bases; nucleotides not matched to a gene: 9. CDR3 sequence (DNA): TGTGCCAGCAGCTTCTCTAGCGGGAGAGTCATTGAGACCCAGTACTTC. It codes for CASSFSSGRVIETQYF.

The V and J genes are TRBV5-1 and TRBJ2-5; D might be TRBD2 (5 bases). Germline assignment: CDR1 SGHRS and CDR2 YFSETQ. Trimming removed 2 bases from V and 5 bases from J, with 13 bases in between. The CDR3 has 14 amino acids. This CDR3 reads CASSLDGVVETQYF. DNA for the CDR3: TGCGCCAGCAGCTTAGACGGGGTCGTCGAGACCCAGTACTTC.

This clone was picked up a small number of times. The chain has TRBV5-4 and TRBJ1-1; no definite D call. This CDR3 has 12 amino acids. The V gene's germline CDR1 is SGHNT and CDR2 YYREEE (reference sequence). V was shortened by 7 bases and J by 0 bases, with 7 bases between the two germline ends. The CDR3 DNA reads TGTGCCAGCTATTCCGTGAACACTGAAGCTTTCTTT. Translation: CASYSVNTEAFF.

CDR3 in amino acids: CASSSPGLAYEQFF. The CDR3 nucleotides read TGTGCCAGCAGCTCCCCGGGACTAGCATATGAGCAGTTCTTC. V usage is TRBV7-2 and J usage is TRBJ2-1; 9 positions match TRBD2. This CDR3 has 14 residues. Germline loops: CDR1 SGHTA, CDR2 FQGNSA. Trimming at V came to 4 bases and at J to 8 bases, leaving 6 bases not matched to a gene.

The V call is TRBV28, the J call TRBJ2-7; 9 bases agree with TRBD2. Germline CDR1 MDHEN, CDR2 SYDVKM. The CDR3 loop spans 14 amino acids. V lost 5 bases, J lost 4 bases, and 6 bases stayed unmatched. The CDR3, as DNA: TGTGCCAGCAGTCCACAGACTAGCGGTTACGAGCAGTACTTC. It encodes CASSPQTSGYEQYF.

This clone was counted a single time. The chain recombines TRBV10-1 with TRBJ2-1; 9 bases are a match to TRBD2. This CDR3 comprises 16 residues. Germline loops: CDR1 WNHNN, CDR2 SYGVQD (reference sequence). V shed 3 bases, J shed 7 bases, and the junction held 10 bases outside the gene matches. CDR3 amino acids: CASSDGSGSGRNEQFF. CDR3 bases: TGCGCCAGCAGTGATGGTAGCGGGAGTGGAAGGAATGAGCAGTTCTTC.

The chain employs TRBV28 and TRBJ2-7; TRBD2 matches 10 bases. This CDR3 spans 14 amino acids. With V trimmed by 4 bases and J by 9 bases, 9 bases remained unmatched. The germline V gene encodes CDR1 MDHEN and CDR2 SYDVKM. CDR3 protein: CASSSSGLAHRQYF. The CDR3 DNA reads TGTGCCAGCAGTTCCTCGGGACTAGCGCATCGGCAGTACTTC.

This chain joins TRBV4-1 and TRBJ2-6, with TRBD1 matching over 9 bases. Germline CDR1 and CDR2: MGHRA and YSYEKL. After removal of 8 bases from V and 4 bases from J, the junction contained 3 bases not matched to a gene. The CDR3 totals 14 residues. CDR3 protein: CASGQGSGANVLTF. The CDR3 region has the DNA TGCGCCAGCGGACAGGGGTCCGGGGCCAACGTCCTGACTTTC.

The rearrangement links TRBV27 to TRBJ1-4, with D possibly TRBD1 on 6 matching bases. The CDR3 loop spans 15 amino acids. Germline CDR1 reads MNHEY; CDR2 reads SMNVEV (reference sequence). Trimming pared 6 bases from V and 8 bases from J, leaving 19 bases between. CDR3 sequence reads: CASSWAGAGGEKLFF. CDR3 DNA: TGTGCCAGCAGCTGGGCAGGGGCGGGTGGAGAAAAACTGTTTTTT.

This chain connects TRBV7-9 to TRBJ1-1; D might be TRBD1 (6 bases). CDR3 length: 15 residues. V was shortened by 4 bases and J by 3 bases, with 15 bases between the two germline ends. Per the germline V gene, CDR1 is SEHNR and CDR2 is FQNEAQ (reference sequence). The CDR3 loop is CASSSKQGSHTEAFF. In DNA, the CDR3 is TGTGCCAGCAGCTCCAAACAGGGCTCTCACACTGAAGCTTTCTTT.

Here the CDR3 DNA reads TGTGCCAGCAGCTCCGGCGGGACCAACCCCTACAATGAGCAGTTCTTC. Encoded protein: CASSSGGTNPYNEQFF. The V gene is TRBV7-6, the J gene TRBJ2-1, with D tentatively TRBD2 (6 bases). Germline V lookup: CDR1 SGHVS, CDR2 FNYEAQ. There are 16 residues in the CDR3. V was cut by 4 bases and J by 2 bases, with 15 bases left in between.

The chain employs TRBV6-6 and TRBJ1-1; weak D call: TRBD1 (5 bases). Trimming cost V 7 bases and J 3 bases, with 21 bases left between them. This CDR3 has 16 amino acids. CDR1 MNHNY and CDR2 SVGAGI come from the germline V gene (reference sequence). The CDR3 coding sequence is TGTGCCAGCACTATCCTGCGGGGCAGGGAGGACACTGAAGCTTTCTTT. It codes for CASTILRGREDTEAFF.

Concerning this clone: At one end the junction does not follow the germline gene, possibly because of a read error. The chain recombines TRBV28 with TRBJ2-7; 7 nucleotides agree with TRBD2. From germline, CDR1 is MDHEN and CDR2 SYDVKM. This CDR3 region has 15 residues. The CDR3 is CASSLPAGLNYEQYF. The CDR3 DNA reads TGTGCAAGCAGTTTACCAGCGGGGCTTAATTACGAGCAGTACTTC.

V gene TRBV4-1 combines with J gene TRBJ1-1; TRBD1 matches 8 bases. V gave up 4 bases and J gave up 1 base; unmatched junction bases: 5. The length of the CDR3 is 15 residues. Germline loops: CDR1 MGHRA, CDR2 YSYEKL. This CDR3 reads CASSRGQGGNTEAFF. The CDR3 coding sequence is TGCGCCAGCAGCCGAGGACAGGGCGGGAACACTGAAGCTTTCTTT.

The chain is built from TRBV4-1 and TRBJ2-1; maybe TRBD1 (5 bases). CDR1 is MGHRA, CDR2 YSYEKL, per germline. V lost 3 bases and J lost 8, with 11 bases in between. The CDR3 spans 13 residues. The CDR3 sequence is CASSQGPMDEQFF. The CDR3 DNA follows: TGCGCCAGCAGCCAGGGGCCCATGGATGAGCAGTTCTTC.

This clone was seen only a few times. This same CDR3 is encoded by further DNA sequences in the sample. The chain carries TRBV20-1 and TRBJ1-5, with D perhaps matching TRBD1 (5 bases). The CDR3 loop spans 13 amino acids. Trimming removed 3 bases at V and 0 bases at J, with 6 bases between. CDR1 is DFQATT, CDR2 SNEGSKA, per germline (reference sequence). For the CDR3, the DNA is TGCAGTGCTAGTCAGGGTAGCAATCAGCCCCAGCATTTT. Encoded protein: CSASQGSNQPQHF.

This chain joins TRBV6-6 and TRBJ1-1, with TRBD1 matching over 7 bases. V trimming: 5 bases; J trimming: 7 bases; junction bases outside the gene matches: 7. Germline loops: CDR1 MNHNY, CDR2 SVGAGI (reference sequence). This CDR3 is 13 amino acids long. The DNA for the CDR3 is TGTGCCAGCAGTCCCAACCGGGACAGTGAAGCTTTCTTT. It translates to CASSPNRDSEAFF.

For the CDR3, the DNA is TGTGCCAGCAGTCTCAGACAGGGAATAACTGAAGCTTTCTTT. Protein: CASSLRQGITEAFF. The chain uses TRBV6-2 or TRBV6-3 and TRBJ1-1; 7 bases align to TRBD1. Germline lookup yields CDR1 MNHEY and CDR2 SVGEGT. Germline trimming cut 5 bases from V and 5 bases from J; bases unmatched to any gene: 8. There are 14 residues in the CDR3.

The chain has TRBV6-1 and TRBJ1-1, with TRBD1 as a possible D gene (6 bases). V dropped 4 bases and J dropped 0 bases, with 12 bases sitting between them. Germline CDR1 reads MNHNS; CDR2 reads SASEGT. The CDR3 totals 15 residues. CDR3 residues: CASSVEGQLNTEAFF. CDR3 DNA: TGTGCCAGCAGTGTCGAAGGACAGCTGAACACTGAAGCTTTCTTT.

This clone appeared once. The chain has TRBV2 and TRBJ1-5; 8 positions agree with TRBD1. Unmatched junction bases numbered 9, after V lost 7 bases and J lost 7 bases. In germline, CDR1 is SNHLY, CDR2 FYNNEI. CDR3 length: 14 residues. CDR3 sequence reads: CASKGSRGHQPQHF. CDR3 nucleotide sequence: TGTGCCAGCAAAGGATCCAGGGGGCACCAGCCCCAGCATTTT.

CDR3 DNA: TGTGCCAGCAGCTTAGATCCCTCTGCGAATACGCAGTATTTT. It is translated as CASSLDPSANTQYF. The chain couples TRBV7-3 to TRBJ2-3; D remains ambiguous. The CDR3 runs to 14 residues. From germline, CDR1 is SGHTA and CDR2 FQGTGA. V was clipped by 2 bases and J by 7 bases, with 13 bases between them.

V gene TRBV18 combines with J gene TRBJ2-3; possibly TRBD1 for D (6 bases). Trimming removed 0 bases from V and 7 bases from J, with 14 bases in between. This CDR3 comprises 15 residues. Germline CDR1 reads KGHSH; CDR2 reads LQKENI. The chain's CDR3 is CASSPPSQGKNTQYF. The CDR3 DNA follows: TGTGCCAGCTCACCACCGTCTCAGGGGAAAAATACGCAGTATTTT.

This sequence joins TRBV7-3 and TRBJ2-3, with 9 bases lining up with TRBD1. This CDR3 contains 15 residues. Germline V gene lookup returns CDR1 SGHTA and CDR2 FQGTGA. Losses at the gene ends were 5 bases for V and 3 bases for J; bases not matched to a gene: 6. The CDR3 loop reads CASSPGQGSTDTQYF. The CDR3 nucleotides read TGTGCCAGCAGCCCGGGACAGGGTTCAACAGATACGCAGTATTTT.

This chain joins TRBV5-6 and TRBJ1-5; 7 positions agree with TRBD1. J lost 6 bases, V lost 0 bases, and 6 bases had no gene match. The CDR3 has 15 amino acids. CDR1 is SGHDT, CDR2 YYEEEE, per germline. The CDR3 DNA follows: TGTGCCAGCAGCTTGGAGGGGGCGTTAGGTCAGCCCCAGCATTTT. It is translated as CASSLEGALGQPQHF.